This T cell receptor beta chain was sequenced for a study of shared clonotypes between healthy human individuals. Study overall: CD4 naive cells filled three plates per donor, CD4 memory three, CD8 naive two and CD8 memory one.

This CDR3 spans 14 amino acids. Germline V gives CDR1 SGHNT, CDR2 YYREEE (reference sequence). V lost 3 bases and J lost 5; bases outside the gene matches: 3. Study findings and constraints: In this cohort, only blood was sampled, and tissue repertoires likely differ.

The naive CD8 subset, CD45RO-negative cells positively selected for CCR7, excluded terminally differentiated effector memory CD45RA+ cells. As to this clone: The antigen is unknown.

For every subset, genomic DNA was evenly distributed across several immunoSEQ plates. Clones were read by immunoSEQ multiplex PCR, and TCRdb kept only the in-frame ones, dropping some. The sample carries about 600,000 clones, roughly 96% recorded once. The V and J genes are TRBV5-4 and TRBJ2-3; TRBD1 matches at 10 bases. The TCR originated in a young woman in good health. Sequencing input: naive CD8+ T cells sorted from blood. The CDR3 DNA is TGTGCCAGCAGCTGGGACAGGGGAGAAGATACGCAGTATTTT. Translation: CASSWDRGEDTQYF.